This T cell receptor (beta chain) was captured by sequencing in a study of T cells in Graves' hyperthyroidism and ophthalmopathy. General study results and limits: Most expanded thyroid clonotypes above 0.001 recurred in blood.

This CDR3 region has 16 residues. Trimming took 5 bases from V and 5 from J; bases not matched to a gene: 14. CDR1 and CDR2 from the germline V gene are SEHNR and FQNEAQ (reference sequence). Many counts were recorded for this clonotype. Its antigen remains unknown. The study enrolled patients aged 18 to 65 with newly diagnosed hyperthyroidism of under 2 months' duration. Criteria for exclusion of patients were uncontrolled infection, other autoimmune disease, pregnancy or lactation. The PBMCs had their origin in about 9.7 ml of fresh peripheral blood. TCR beta CDR3 regions were amplified from RNA. Carried out on the TCR CDR3, a first-round RT-PCR used the HTBI primer set. Using its own MiXCR run on the multiplex PCR reads, TCRdb lists one record per CDR3 protein. The sample contains some 700,000 distinct CDR3 sequences, roughly 17% of which appear only once.

The sequence derives from a man aged 50-60 years with Graves' hyperthyroidism. The chain couples TRBV7-9 to TRBJ2-7; 8 bases align to TRBD1. The specimen sequenced was blood. In DNA, the CDR3 is TGTGCCAGCAGCCTAGGGGGGTGGACAGGGTGGGACGAGCAGTACTTC. Amino acids: CASSLGGWTGWDEQYF. The full variable domain, rest sourced from reference TRBV7-9 and TRBJ2-7, is DTGVSQNPRHKITKRGQNVTFRCDPISEHNRLYWYRQTLGQGPEFLTYFQNEAQLEKSRLLSDRFSAERPKGSFSTLEIQRTEQGDSAMYLCASSLGGWTGWDEQYFGPGTRLTVT.